This T cell receptor (beta chain) is drawn from a study of siplizumab effects on memory and regulatory T cells. Broader study findings: Siplizumab produced a significant drop in alloreactive sequences attributable to unstimulated CD4+ memory cells. Naive versus memory phenotype went unassigned for roughly 75-95% of proliferating CD4+ or CD8+ clones.

About this clone itself: Antigen specificity is unknown.

The germline gives CDR1 SGHAT, CDR2 FQNNGV. This CDR3 has 16 residues. Germline trimming cut 0 bases from V and 7 bases from J; bases unmatched to any gene: 6. Only in-frame clones appear in the TCRdb table, and some are missing; sequencing was by immunoSEQ multiplex PCR. This table has around 77,000 clones, roughly nine tenths appearing once. The chain joins TRBV11-2 to TRBJ2-1, with 10 bases lining up with TRBD2. This receptor was identified in a human donor in good health. The sample was CD8+ T cells sorted from blood. CDR3 loop: CASSLESSGSGNEQFF. The CDR3 DNA reads TGTGCCAGCAGCTTAGAATCTAGCGGGAGCGGTAATGAGCAGTTCTTC.